This entry lists 20 T cell receptor beta chains sequenced from one sample in a study of monozygotic twins with inflammatory bowel disease. TCRdb re-analyzed the 5' RACE reads; it lists each CDR3 protein once, without DNA. The specimen's table records more than 100,000 distinct CDR3 sequences. The sample was blood. These TCRs come from a human donor with ulcerative colitis or Crohn's disease, or a healthy co-twin of an affected twin (not recorded which).

The chain couples TRBV4-3 to TRBJ2-1; TCRdb selects TRBD2, and the lack of DNA leaves this call unchecked. The length of the CDR3 is 20 residues. Germline CDR1 and CDR2: LGHNA and YSLEER. CDR3 amino acids: CASSHLLGSGLAGFYNEQFF.

This chain connects TRBV6-1 to TRBJ1-6; TCRdb picks TRBD1, but there is no DNA to check that call. CDR1 and CDR2 from the germline V gene are MNHNS and SASEGT. This CDR3 spans 14 amino acids. The CDR3 sequence is CASSDRDASSPLHF.

V usage is TRBV7-3 and J usage is TRBJ2-5; TCRdb returns TRBD2, unconfirmable since there is no DNA. Germline values: CDR1 SGHTA, CDR2 FQGTGA. This CDR3 contains 13 residues. CDR3 protein: CASGGRVLETQYF.

The chain joins TRBV12-3 or TRBV12-4 to TRBJ2-2; TCRdb designates TRBD2, a call that cannot be tested without DNA. The CDR3 consists of 15 residues. This CDR3 reads CASSFQLAGVGELFF.

The chain couples TRBV7-2 to TRBJ1-4. CDR3 size: 16 residues. The germline V gene encodes CDR1 SGHTA and CDR2 FQGNSA. The CDR3: CASSRTLHRRTEKLFF. Looking up the rest from reference TRBV7-2 and TRBJ1-4 gives the full variable domain: GAGVSQSPSNKVTEKGKDVELRCDPISGHTALYWYRQSLGQGLEFLIYFQGNSAPDKSGLPSDRFSAERTGGSVSTLTIQRTQQEDSAVYLCASSRTLHRRTEKLFFGSGTQLSVL.

V and J are TRBV3-1 and TRBJ2-3. The CDR3 runs 11 residues. Germline assignment: CDR1 LGHDT and CDR2 YNNKEL (reference sequence). The CDR3 sequence: CASSHSDTQYF.

The CDR3 protein is CASSPIGTSGNHEQFF. The chain has TRBV11-2 and TRBJ2-1; the TCRdb D gene call, TRBD2, has no DNA to confirm it. Germline CDR1 reads SGHAT; CDR2 reads FQNNGV. CDR3 length equals 16 residues.

The chain carries TRBV7-9 and TRBJ2-2; as DNA is missing, the TRBD2 call by TCRdb cannot be tested. CDR1 and CDR2 from the germline V gene are SEHNR and FQNEAQ (reference sequence). The CDR3 has 17 residues. CDR3 in amino acids: CASSLERGTTNTGELFF.

The CDR3 region is CASTRSGESYNEQFF. The rearrangement uses TRBV7-2 and TRBJ2-1; TCRdb calls TRBD1, which cannot be checked without DNA. This CDR3 has 15 amino acids. Germline CDR1 is SGHTA and CDR2 is FQGNSA.

The V and J genes are TRBV29-1 and TRBJ2-6; the TCRdb D gene call, TRBD2, has no DNA to confirm it. The CDR3 loop spans 15 amino acids. The germline CDR1 and CDR2 sequences are SQVTM and ANQGSEA. CDR3 sequence: CSVEPSGTGANVLTF. Full variable domain (outside the CDR3, taken from reference TRBV29-1 and TRBJ2-6): SAVISQKPSRDICQRGTSLTIQCQVDSQVTMMFWYRQQPGQSLTLIATANQGSEATYESGFVIDKFPISRPNLTFSTLTVSNMSPEDSSIYLCSVEPSGTGANVLTFGAGSRLTVL.

J is TRBJ2-7 and V is TRBV27; TCRdb returns TRBD2, unconfirmable since there is no DNA. The CDR3 consists of 19 residues. CDR1 MNHEY and CDR2 SMNVEV come from the germline V gene (reference sequence). CDR3 residues: CTSSLHSRGRSSGRGEQYF.

The chain uses TRBV28 and TRBJ2-1. This CDR3 has 12 amino acids. The germline gives CDR1 MDHEN, CDR2 SYDVKM. This chain's CDR3 is CASKSSYNEQFF.

The CDR3 is CASSWVGVESPLHF. V gene TRBV27 combines with J gene TRBJ1-6; TCRdb's D call of TRBD1 is untestable without DNA. The CDR3 consists of 14 residues. Per germline, CDR1 MNHEY and CDR2 SMNVEV (reference sequence).

The rearrangement links TRBV29-1 to TRBJ2-1; TCRdb gives TRBD1 as the D gene, but with no DNA this cannot be confirmed. The CDR3 extends over 16 amino acids. The germline gives CDR1 SQVTM, CDR2 ANQGSEA. The CDR3 sequence is CSVPSGTGGTGGWQFF.

The chain employs TRBV6-5 and TRBJ1-1. CDR3 length: 16 residues. Per germline, CDR1 MNHEY and CDR2 SVGAGI. This chain's CDR3 is CASSYFQGRVNTEAFF.

This rearrangement joins TRBV2 to TRBJ2-7; TCRdb calls TRBD2, which cannot be checked without DNA. CDR1 is SNHLY and CDR2 is FYNNEI in the germline V gene. This CDR3 is 13 amino acids long. The CDR3 region is CASNLAGVDEQYF.

The rearrangement joins TRBV6-6 to TRBJ2-3. CDR3 size: 11 residues. The germline CDR1 and CDR2 sequences are MNHNY and SVGAGI (reference sequence). This CDR3 is CASGYSDTQYF.

The chain employs TRBV5-1 and TRBJ1-2; checking the TCRdb D call of TRBD1 is not possible without DNA. The germline V gene encodes CDR1 SGHRS and CDR2 YFSETQ. This CDR3 is 15 amino acids long. CDR3 loop: CASSPTGGLRYGYTF. Based on the CDR3 plus reference TRBV5-1 and TRBJ1-2, the full variable domain is KAGVTQTPRYLIKTRGQQVTLSCSPISGHRSVSWYQQTPGQGLQFLFEYFSETQRNKGNFPGRFSGRQFSNSRSEMNVSTLELGDSALYLCASSPTGGLRYGYTFGSGTRLTVV.

The rearrangement uses TRBV20-1 and TRBJ2-7. This CDR3 has 12 amino acids. Germline V lookup: CDR1 DFQATT, CDR2 SNEGSKA (reference sequence). The CDR3: CSAVGETYEQYF.

The rearrangement uses TRBV9 and TRBJ2-1; no DNA is available, so the TRBD1 call from TCRdb remains unchecked. This CDR3 has 16 residues. Per the germline V gene, CDR1 is SGDLS and CDR2 is YYNGEE. The CDR3 loop reads CASSPIGGQIYNEQFF.